Included here is one T cell receptor beta chain sequence, with context. Its antigen is unknown. Primers for the PCR totalled 60 Vbeta and 13 Jbeta. Profiling relied on immunoSEQ multiplex PCR, and the TCRdb table lists in-frame clones only, not all of them. The sample includes about 200,000 clones, around 82% of them seen just once. These data belong to a study of cytomegalovirus exposure and HLA in healthy donors. In the study overall: In terms of ancestry, the Caucasian-associated cluster contained roughly 81% of the approximately 380 genotyped donors. Study-level points and caveats: A prior analysis recorded that most TCR beta V segments were productive about 90% or about 30% of the time.

The CDR3 length is 15 residues. CDR1 and CDR2 (germline): MNHNS, SASEGT. Trimming took off 7 bases at V and 2 bases at J, with 15 bases between the two ends. Sequencing used PBMCs. The V and J genes are TRBV6-1 and TRBJ1-5; D may be TRBD1 (6 bases). The TCR sequence derives from a woman aged 25 to 39 in good health and CMV-seronegative. The CDR3 loop is CASKKNRARNQPQHF. The CDR3 DNA reads TGTGCCAGCAAGAAAAACAGGGCCCGCAATCAGCCCCAGCATTTT.